Below are 7 T cell receptor beta chains sequenced from a single sample in a study of CD8+CD57+ T cells in acquired aplastic anemia. Genomic DNA templated the TCR beta VDJ and CDR3 profiling. TCRdb re-called the reads through MiXCR, storing one row per CDR3 protein. This sample has roughly 100,000 distinct CDR3 sequences, with around 70% found just once. Whoever was chosen for sequencing had shown CD8+CD57+ cell expansion by flow cytometry. The sample consisted of sorted CD4+, CD8+, or CD8+CD57+ T cells (not recorded which) from PBMCs. These receptors were taken from a human donor with aplastic anemia.

The rearrangement links TRBV10-3 to TRBJ2-6; 9 nucleotides align to TRBD1. This CDR3 has 18 amino acids. Trimming cost V 5 bases and J 2 bases; bases outside gene matches: 10. CDR1 ENHRY and CDR2 SYGVKD come from the germline V gene. For the CDR3, the DNA is TGTGCCATCAGTACCCGGACAGGGGTAAGCACTGGGGCCAACGTCCTGACTTTC. This codes for CAISTRTGVSTGANVLTF.

The chain links TRBV25-1 to TRBJ1-1; D not resolved. Germline CDR1 reads MGHDK; CDR2 reads SYGVNS. CDR3 length: 16 amino acids. Trimming cost V 3 bases and J 5 bases, with 19 bases left between them. Written as DNA, the CDR3 is TGTGCCAGCAGTGACGGTCGGAGAGGGTACGAAACTGAAGCTTTCTTT. Its translation: CASSDGRRGYETEAFF.

The chain joins TRBV20-1 to TRBJ2-5, with 7 bases lining up with TRBD2. The ends lost 5 bases at V and 4 bases at J; junction bases unmatched: 1. This CDR3 is 11 amino acids long. Germline CDR1 is DFQATT and CDR2 is SNEGSKA (reference sequence). The CDR3 bases are TGCAGTGCTTGGGAGGGAGAGACCCAGTACTTC. Its protein is CSAWEGETQYF.

The chain combines TRBV15 with TRBJ2-3; D may be TRBD1 or TRBD2 (5 bases each). The V gene lost 1 base and the J gene lost 1 base, with 9 bases spanning the gap. Germline V gives CDR1 LNHNV, CDR2 YYDKDF (reference sequence). This CDR3 spans 15 amino acids. The CDR3 loop reads CATSRGTGRTDTQYF. In DNA, the CDR3 is TGTGCCACCAGCAGAGGGACGGGACGCACAGATACGCAGTATTTT.

The chain couples TRBV10-1 to TRBJ2-1, with 10 positions matching TRBD1. Trimming took 2 bases from V and 8 from J; bases not matched to a gene: 9. CDR3 size: 16 residues. CDR1 is WNHNN, CDR2 SYGVQD, per germline (reference sequence). CDR3 DNA sequence: TGCGCCAGCAGTGAGCCGGGACAGGGGAAGACAGATGAGCAGTTCTTC. This codes for CASSEPGQGKTDEQFF.

This chain links TRBV20-1 with TRBJ2-4, with TRBD2 matching over 8 bases. The V gene end was trimmed by 2 bases and the J gene end by 0 bases; junction bases not matched to a gene: 9. Per the germline V gene, CDR1 is DFQATT and CDR2 is SNEGSKA (reference sequence). This CDR3 contains 17 residues. Here the CDR3 reads CSARSGGGILAKNIQYF. The CDR3 DNA reads as TGCAGTGCTAGAAGCGGGGGCGGCATCCTAGCCAAAAACATTCAGTACTTC.

V gene TRBV20-1 combines with J gene TRBJ2-5, with D unresolved. The V gene's germline CDR1 is DFQATT and CDR2 SNEGSKA (reference sequence). Trimming left V 7 bases short and J 7 bases short, with 4 bases between. The CDR3 runs 8 residues. The DNA of the CDR3 is TGCAGTGTAGGGACCCAGTACTTC. It yields the protein CSVGTQYF.